The clone carrying this TCR beta chain was counted ten times or more. The antigen is undetermined. Uncontrolled infection, other autoimmune disease, pregnancy or lactation led to exclusion. Diagnostic assessment was based on clinical symptoms, serum thyroxine and TRAb, thyroid ultrasound and orbital computed tomography. The V end lost 2 bases, the J end lost 5 bases, and 18 bases lay between the germline ends. Germline CDR1 reads SGHTA; CDR2 reads FQGTGA. The CDR3 totals 16 residues. The sample belongs to a study of T cells in Graves' hyperthyroidism and ophthalmopathy. Overall study: Peripheral blood collection took place at initial diagnosis, before any treatment. General observations from the study: With a median lead of approximately six months before onset, the model predicted ophthalmopathy.

The TCR beta CDR3 regions underwent amplification using RNA transcripts as the source. HTBI primers were used for first-round RT-PCR of the TCR CDR3. TCRdb processed the multiplex PCR reads anew with MiXCR; each CDR3 protein has one entry. The sample yields roughly 640,000 distinct CDR3 sequences, about 16% seen once. The chain recombines TRBV7-3 with TRBJ2-5; D could derive from TRBD1 or TRBD2 (5 bases each). Sequenced material: blood. The TCR comes from a woman in her 40s with Graves' ophthalmopathy. The CDR3 DNA sequence: TGTGCCAGCAGCTTAGCAGGGCGGGCCTTGGGGGAGACCCAGTACTTC. Its protein product is CASSLAGRALGETQYF.